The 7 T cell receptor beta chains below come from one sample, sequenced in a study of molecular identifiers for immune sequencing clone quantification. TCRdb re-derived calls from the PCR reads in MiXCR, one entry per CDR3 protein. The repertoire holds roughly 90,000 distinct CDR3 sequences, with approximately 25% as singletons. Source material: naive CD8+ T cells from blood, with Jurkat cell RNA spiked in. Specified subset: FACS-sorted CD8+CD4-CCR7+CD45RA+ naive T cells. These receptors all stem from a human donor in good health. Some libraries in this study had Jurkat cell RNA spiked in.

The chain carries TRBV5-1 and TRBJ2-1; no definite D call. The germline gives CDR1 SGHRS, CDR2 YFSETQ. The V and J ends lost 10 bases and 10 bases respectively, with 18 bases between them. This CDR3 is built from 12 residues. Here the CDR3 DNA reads TGCGCCTCCAACAATAGTGCCCCCGAGCAGTTCTTC. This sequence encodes CASNNSAPEQFF.

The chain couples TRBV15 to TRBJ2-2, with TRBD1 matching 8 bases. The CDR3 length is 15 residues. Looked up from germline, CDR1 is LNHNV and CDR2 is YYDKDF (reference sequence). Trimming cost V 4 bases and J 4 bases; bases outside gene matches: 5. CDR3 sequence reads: CATSIYRGSTGELFF. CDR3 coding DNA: TGTGCCACCAGCATCTACAGGGGGAGCACCGGGGAGCTGTTTTTT. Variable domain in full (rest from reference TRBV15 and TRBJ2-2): DAMVIQNPRYQVTQFGKPVTLSCSQTLNHNVMYWYQQKSSQAPKLLFHYYDKDFNNEADTPDNFQSRRPNTSFCFLDIRSPGLGDTAMYLCATSIYRGSTGELFFGEGSRLTVL.

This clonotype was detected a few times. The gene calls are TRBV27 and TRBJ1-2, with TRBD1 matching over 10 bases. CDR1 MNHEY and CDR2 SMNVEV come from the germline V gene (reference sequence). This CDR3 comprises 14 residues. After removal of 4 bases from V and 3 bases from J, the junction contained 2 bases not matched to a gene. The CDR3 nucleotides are TGTGCCAGCAGTTCGGGACAGGGGCACTATGGCTACACCTTC. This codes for CASSSGQGHYGYTF.

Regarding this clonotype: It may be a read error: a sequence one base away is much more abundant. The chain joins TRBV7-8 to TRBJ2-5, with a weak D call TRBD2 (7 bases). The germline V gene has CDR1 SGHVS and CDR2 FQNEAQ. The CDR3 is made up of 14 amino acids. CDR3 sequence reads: CASSSPGGQETRYF. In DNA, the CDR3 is TGTGCCAGCAGCTCTCCGGGGGGCCAAGAGACCCGGTACTTC.

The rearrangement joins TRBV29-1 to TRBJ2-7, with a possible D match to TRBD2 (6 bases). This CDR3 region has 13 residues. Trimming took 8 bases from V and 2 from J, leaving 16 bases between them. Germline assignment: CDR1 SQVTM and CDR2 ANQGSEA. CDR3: CSSTGTSPYEQYF. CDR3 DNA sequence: TGCAGCTCCACCGGGACTTCCCCCTACGAGCAGTACTTC.

The CDR3 here is CASSAPGHLNTEAFF. The CDR3, as DNA: TGTGCCAGCAGTGCTCCGGGACACCTAAACACTGAAGCTTTCTTT. V gene TRBV28 combines with J gene TRBJ1-1; possible D gene TRBD1, 6 bases. Trimming removed 5 bases at V and 2 bases at J, with 15 bases between. The CDR3 spans 15 residues. Germline V gene lookup returns CDR1 MDHEN and CDR2 SYDVKM.

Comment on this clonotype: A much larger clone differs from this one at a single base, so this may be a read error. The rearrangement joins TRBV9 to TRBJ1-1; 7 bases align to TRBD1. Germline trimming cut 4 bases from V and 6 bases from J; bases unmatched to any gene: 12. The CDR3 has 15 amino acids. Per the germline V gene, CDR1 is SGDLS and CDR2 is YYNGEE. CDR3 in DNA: TGTGCCAGCAGCTCGAAGACAGGGCCAAGCGCTGAAGCTTTCTTT. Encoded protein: CASSSKTGPSAEAFF.